This T cell receptor (beta chain) was retrieved from a study of neoadjuvant anti-PD-1 for oral cavity cancer. Study-wide context: Most patients had three to four biweekly doses of 3 mg/kg nivolumab before resection. Around day 43, patients without progression received a fourth nivolumab dose before surgery. Whole-study findings and limits: After neoadjuvant nivolumab, PBMC T cell clonality was significantly higher in non-responders than responders.

Germline loops: CDR1 MGHRA, CDR2 YSYEKL. V lost 4 bases and J lost 8; bases outside the gene matches: 13. CDR3 length: 15 residues. Cohort: HPV-negative, locally advanced oral cavity squamous cell carcinoma patients. The assay was immunoSEQ multiplex PCR, and TCRdb's table has in-frame clones only and misses some. The table records roughly 14,000 clones, about 70% of them present only once. Concerning this clone itself: Its antigen is as yet unknown.

This clonotype originated in a person aged 35-79 years with oral cavity squamous cell carcinoma. Sequencing was performed on PBMCs, taken before nivolumab (anti-PD-1) treatment. The rearrangement links TRBV4-1 to TRBJ1-2; 7 nucleotides agree with TRBD1. The CDR3 DNA is TGCGCCAGCAGCCCTACAGGGGCACTCCCCACCGGCTACACCTTC. Translation: CASSPTGALPTGYTF.